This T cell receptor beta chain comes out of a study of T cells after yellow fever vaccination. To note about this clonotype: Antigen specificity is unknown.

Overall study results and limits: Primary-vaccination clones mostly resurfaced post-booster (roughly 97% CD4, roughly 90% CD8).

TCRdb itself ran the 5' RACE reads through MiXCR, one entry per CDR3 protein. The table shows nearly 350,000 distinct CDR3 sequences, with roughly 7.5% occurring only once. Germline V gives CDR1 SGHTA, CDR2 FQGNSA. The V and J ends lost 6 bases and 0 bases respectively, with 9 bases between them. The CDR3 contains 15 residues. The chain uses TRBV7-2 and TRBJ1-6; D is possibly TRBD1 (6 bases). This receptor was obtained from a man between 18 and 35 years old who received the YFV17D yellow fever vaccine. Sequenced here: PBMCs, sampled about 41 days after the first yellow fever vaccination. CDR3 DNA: TGTGCCAGCAGATGGGACAACTCCTATAATTCACCCCTCCACTTT. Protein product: CASRWDNSYNSPLHF.